A single sample is the source of the 16 T cell receptor beta chains below, sequenced in a study of blood T cell repertoires in COVID-19. The repertoire was sequenced with immunoSEQ multiplex PCR; TCRdb's copy has only in-frame clones and lacks some. The table has about 210,000 clones, around 85% seen once. The sample taken for sequencing was PBMCs or T cells enriched from blood (not recorded which). The receptors shown here come from a man in his forties who had recovered from COVID-19.

V usage is TRBV27 and J usage is TRBJ2-7; 15 bases map to TRBD2. The CDR3 totals 14 residues. Trimming took 9 bases from V and 2 from J; bases not matched to a gene: 2. CDR1 and CDR2 from the germline V gene are MNHEY and SMNVEV (reference sequence). CDR3: CARGLAGGAYEQYF. The CDR3 coding sequence is TGTGCCAGGGGACTAGCGGGAGGTGCCTACGAGCAGTACTTC.

This CDR3 is CASSPVETQYF. The CDR3 bases are TGTGCCAGCAGCCCCGTGGAGACCCAGTACTTC. V usage is TRBV7-8 and J usage is TRBJ2-5; D is uncertain. V lost 5 bases, J lost 5 bases, and 6 bases lay in between. CDR3 length equals 11 residues. Germline CDR1 reads SGHVS; CDR2 reads FQNEAQ.

The chain links TRBV6-2 or TRBV6-3 to TRBJ1-1, with D possibly TRBD1 on 5 matching bases. CDR3 size: 15 residues. Germline V gives CDR1 MNHEY, CDR2 SVGEGT. The V end lost 2 bases, the J end lost 4 bases, and 14 bases lay between the germline ends. The CDR3 loop is CASSYAEGPGTEAFF. The CDR3 nucleotides read TGTGCCAGCAGTTACGCGGAGGGGCCGGGCACTGAAGCTTTCTTT.

J is TRBJ1-6 and V is TRBV5-1; 7 positions match TRBD1. The length of the CDR3 is 12 residues. Germline CDR1 is SGHRS and CDR2 is YFSETQ. Trimming cost V 3 bases and J 10 bases; bases outside gene matches: 1. DNA of the CDR3: TGCGCCAGCAGCTGGGACAGCTCACCCCTCCACTTT. Amino acids: CASSWDSSPLHF.

The chain links TRBV7-9 to TRBJ1-4; weak D call: TRBD1 (6 bases). Germline V gene sequence: CDR1 SEHNR, CDR2 FQNEAQ (reference sequence). There are 15 residues in the CDR3. V lost 4 bases and J lost 7, with 16 bases in between. CDR3 amino acids: CASSSNREQGEKLFF. The CDR3, as DNA: TGTGCCAGCAGCTCAAATCGGGAACAGGGTGAAAAACTGTTTTTT.

V gene TRBV11-2 combines with J gene TRBJ2-7, with TRBD1 as a possible D gene (6 bases). The CDR3 contains 15 residues. V was shortened by 5 bases and J by 2 bases, with 16 bases between the two germline ends. Germline CDR1 reads SGHAT; CDR2 reads FQNNGV. CDR3 amino acids: CASSQGQSPTYEQYF. The CDR3 coding sequence is TGTGCCAGCAGCCAAGGACAGTCTCCAACCTACGAGCAGTACTTC.

CDR3 protein: CASSLLGQERNTEAFF. For the CDR3, the DNA is TGTGCCAGCAGCTTACTAGGACAAGAAAGGAACACTGAAGCTTTCTTT. V is TRBV7-3 and J is TRBJ1-1; D might be TRBD1 (5 bases). Germline CDR1 SGHTA, CDR2 FQGTGA. The CDR3 is 16 amino acids. V lost 2 bases and J 1 base, leaving 14 bases between the germline ends.

V gene TRBV20-1 combines with J gene TRBJ2-1; 10 nucleotides align to TRBD2. Unmatched junction bases numbered 5, after V lost 3 bases and J lost 6 bases. In germline, CDR1 is DFQATT, CDR2 SNEGSKA (reference sequence). CDR3 length: 14 amino acids. As DNA, the CDR3 is TGCAGTGCTAGTTATTCTAGCGGGAGCAATGAGCAGTTCTTC. As protein: CSASYSSGSNEQFF.

This chain connects TRBV30 to TRBJ1-1; D remains ambiguous. Germline CDR1 is GTSNPN and CDR2 is SVGIG (reference sequence). Trimming left V 0 bases short and J 0 bases short, with 14 bases between. The CDR3 runs to 16 residues. Here the CDR3 reads CAWSVSKVYLNTEAFF. CDR3 bases: TGTGCCTGGAGTGTTTCAAAAGTTTACTTGAACACTGAAGCTTTCTTT.

The rearrangement joins TRBV9 to TRBJ2-1; tentative D call: TRBD2 (6 bases). This CDR3 contains 15 residues. Germline CDR1 is SGDLS and CDR2 is YYNGEE. Trimming stripped 4 bases from V and 0 bases from J, with 11 bases between. As DNA, the CDR3 is TGTGCCAGCAGCCACGGGGAGGACTCCTACAATGAGCAGTTCTTC. It yields the protein CASSHGEDSYNEQFF.

V usage is TRBV5-1 and J usage is TRBJ2-7; 11 bases match TRBD2. CDR1 SGHRS and CDR2 YFSETQ come from the germline V gene. V was pared by 4 bases and J by 0 bases, with 9 bases of the junction left unmatched. CDR3 size: 17 residues. The CDR3 here is CASSQLAGAVSSYEQYF. CDR3 in DNA: TGCGCCAGCAGCCAACTAGCGGGAGCGGTTAGCTCCTACGAGCAGTACTTC.

The rearrangement links TRBV11-2 to TRBJ1-4, with a possible D match to TRBD1 (5 bases). The V end lost 3 bases, the J end lost 8 bases, and 13 bases lay between the germline ends. The germline CDR1 and CDR2 sequences are SGHAT and FQNNGV. This CDR3 is built from 14 residues. CDR3 region: CASSFGQGYEKLFF. For the CDR3, the DNA is TGTGCCAGCAGCTTCGGGCAGGGTTACGAAAAACTGTTTTTT. Drawing the rest from reference TRBV11-2 and TRBJ1-4, the complete variable domain is EAGVAQSPRYKIIEKRQSVAFWCNPISGHATLYWYQQILGQGPKLLIQFQNNGVVDDSQLPKDRFSAERLKGVDSTLKIQPAKLEDSAVYLCASSFGQGYEKLFFGSGTQLSVL.

The J gene is TRBJ2-7, the V gene TRBV7-2; D remains ambiguous. Trimming stripped 1 base from V and 6 bases from J, with 13 bases between. Germline CDR1 and CDR2: SGHTA and FQGNSA. CDR3 size: 14 residues. The CDR3 DNA reads TGTGCCAGCAGCTTAGGTACCCTCGGTTCCGAGCAGTACTTC. The encoded protein is CASSLGTLGSEQYF. Filled out from reference TRBV7-2 and TRBJ2-7, the complete variable domain reads GAGVSQSPSNKVTEKGKDVELRCDPISGHTALYWYRQSLGQGLEFLIYFQGNSAPDKSGLPSDRFSAERTGGSVSTLTIQRTQQEDSAVYLCASSLGTLGSEQYFGPGTRLTVT.

The rearrangement links TRBV6-4 to TRBJ2-3; 8 bases agree with TRBD1. The CDR3 totals 14 residues. V shed 4 bases, J shed 2 bases, and the junction held 2 bases outside the gene matches. CDR1 and CDR2 from the germline V gene are MRHNA and SNTAGT. CDR3 amino acids: CASSATGDTDTQYF. The DNA for the CDR3 is TGTGCCAGCAGTGCGACAGGGGACACAGATACGCAGTATTTT.

The rearrangement joins TRBV6-2 or TRBV6-3 to TRBJ2-7; TRBD1 matches at 7 bases. The length of the CDR3 is 15 residues. J was trimmed by 2 bases and V by 4 bases; bases with no gene match: 8. Germline CDR1 is MNHEY and CDR2 is SVGEGT. CDR3 nucleotide sequence: TGTGCCAGCAGTTCAGAAACAGGGGCCCCCTACGAGCAGTACTTC. It is translated as CASSSETGAPYEQYF.

The chain carries TRBV25-1 and TRBJ1-5, with a weak D call TRBD1 (5 bases). This CDR3 region has 14 residues. The V end lost 7 bases, the J end lost 3 bases, and 13 bases lay between the germline ends. CDR1 and CDR2 from the germline V gene are MGHDK and SYGVNS. The CDR3 loop reads CASMGRGANQPQHF. The CDR3 DNA is TGTGCCAGCATGGGGAGGGGCGCCAATCAGCCCCAGCATTTT. Combining the CDR3 with reference TRBV25-1 and TRBJ1-5 gives the whole variable domain EADIYQTPRYLVIGTGKKITLECSQTMGHDKMYWYQQDPGMELHLIHYSYGVNSTEKGDLSSESTVSRIRTEHFPLTLESARPSHTSQYLCASMGRGANQPQHFGDGTRLSIL.